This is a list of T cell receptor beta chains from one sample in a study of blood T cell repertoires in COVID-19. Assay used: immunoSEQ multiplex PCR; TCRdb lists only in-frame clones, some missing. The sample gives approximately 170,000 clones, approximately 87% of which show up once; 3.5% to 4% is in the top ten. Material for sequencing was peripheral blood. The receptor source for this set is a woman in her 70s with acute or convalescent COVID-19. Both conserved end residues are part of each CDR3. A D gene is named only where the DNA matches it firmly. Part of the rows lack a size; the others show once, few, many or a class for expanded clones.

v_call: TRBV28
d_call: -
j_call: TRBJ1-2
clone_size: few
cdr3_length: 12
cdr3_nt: TGTGCCAGCATGGGGGCGACTGGTCCCGGCGCCTTC
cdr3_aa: CASMGATGPGAF

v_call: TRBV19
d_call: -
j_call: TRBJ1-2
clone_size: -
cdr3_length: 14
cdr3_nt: TGTGCCAGTAGTATGAACAGGGCCGTCTATGGCTACACCTTC
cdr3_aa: CASSMNRAVYGYTF

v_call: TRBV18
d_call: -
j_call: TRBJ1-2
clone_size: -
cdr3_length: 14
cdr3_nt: TGTGCCAGCTCACCTTCTTGGGGGCCAGGGGGCTACACCTTC
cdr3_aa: CASSPSWGPGGYTF

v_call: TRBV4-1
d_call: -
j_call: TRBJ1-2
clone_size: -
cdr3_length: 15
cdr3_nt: TGCGCCAGCAGCCAAGATTGGACATCAAACTATGGCTACACCTTC
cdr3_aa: CASSQDWTSNYGYTF

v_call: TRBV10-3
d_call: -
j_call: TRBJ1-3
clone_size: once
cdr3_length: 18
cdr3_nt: TGTGCCATCAGTGAGTCCTACGGGGGGCAAATCTCTGGAAACACCATATATTTT
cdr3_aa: CAISESYGGQISGNTIYF

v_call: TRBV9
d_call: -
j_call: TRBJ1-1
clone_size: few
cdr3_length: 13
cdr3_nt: TGTGCCAGCAGCGTTAGCCCAGGGGATCAAGCTTTCTTT
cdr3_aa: CASSVSPGDQAFF

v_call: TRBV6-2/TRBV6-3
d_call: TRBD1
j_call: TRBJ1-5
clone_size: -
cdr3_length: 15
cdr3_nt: TGTGCCAGCAGTTACGACAGGGCAGGCAATCAGCCCCAGCATTTT
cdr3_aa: CASSYDRAGNQPQHF

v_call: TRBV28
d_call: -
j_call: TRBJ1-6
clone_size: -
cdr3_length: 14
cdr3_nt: TGTGCCAGCAGCACCCTGCGGGGCACCTACCCCCTCCACTTT
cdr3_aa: CASSTLRGTYPLHF

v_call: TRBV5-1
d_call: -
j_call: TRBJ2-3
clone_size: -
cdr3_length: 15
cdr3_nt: TGCGCCAGCAGCTTGCGGGGAGCAGTCCCAGATACGCAGTATTTT
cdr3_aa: CASSLRGAVPDTQYF

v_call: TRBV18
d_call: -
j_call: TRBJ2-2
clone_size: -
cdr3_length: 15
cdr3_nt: TGTGCCAGCTCACCACAGTCAGGGAACACCGGGGAGCTGTTTTTT
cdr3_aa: CASSPQSGNTGELFF

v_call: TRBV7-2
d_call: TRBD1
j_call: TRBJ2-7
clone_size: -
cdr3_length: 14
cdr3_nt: TGTGCCAGCAGCTCCGGGACAGGAACATACGAGCAGTACTTC
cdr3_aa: CASSSGTGTYEQYF

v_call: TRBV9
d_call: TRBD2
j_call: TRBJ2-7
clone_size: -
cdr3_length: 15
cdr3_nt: TGTGCCAGCAGCCCCCGTAGCGGGGGATTAGGTGAGCAGTACTTC
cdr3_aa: CASSPRSGGLGEQYF

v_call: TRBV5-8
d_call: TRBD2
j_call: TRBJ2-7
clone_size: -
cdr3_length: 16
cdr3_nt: TGTGCCAGCAGCTTGGATGGGCTAGCGGGGACCTACGAGCAGTACTTC
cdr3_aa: CASSLDGLAGTYEQYF

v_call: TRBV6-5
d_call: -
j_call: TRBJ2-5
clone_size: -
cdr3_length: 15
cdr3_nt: TGTGCCAGCAGTTACTCGAGAGCGACCCAAGAGACCCAGTACTTC
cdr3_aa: CASSYSRATQETQYF

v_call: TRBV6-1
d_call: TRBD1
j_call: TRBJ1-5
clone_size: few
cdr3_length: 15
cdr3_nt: TGTGCCAGCAGTCACGGGACAGGGGGCAATCAGCCCCAGCATTTT
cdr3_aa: CASSHGTGGNQPQHF

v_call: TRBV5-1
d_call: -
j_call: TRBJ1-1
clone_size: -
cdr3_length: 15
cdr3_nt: TGCGCCAGCAGCTTGAGTCTAGGTGGATCGGCTGAAGCTTTCTTT
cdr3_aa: CASSLSLGGSAEAFF